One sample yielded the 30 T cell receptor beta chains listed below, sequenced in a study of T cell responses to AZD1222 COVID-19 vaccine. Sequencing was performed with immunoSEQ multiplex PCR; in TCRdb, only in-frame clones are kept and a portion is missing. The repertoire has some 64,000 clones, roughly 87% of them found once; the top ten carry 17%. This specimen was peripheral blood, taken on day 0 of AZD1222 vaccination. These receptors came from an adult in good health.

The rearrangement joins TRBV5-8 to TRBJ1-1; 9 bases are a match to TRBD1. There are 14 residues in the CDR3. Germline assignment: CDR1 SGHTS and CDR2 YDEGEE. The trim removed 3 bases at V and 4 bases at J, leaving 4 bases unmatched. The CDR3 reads CASSWTGVGTEAFF. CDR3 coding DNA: TGTGCCAGCAGCTGGACAGGGGTGGGCACTGAAGCTTTCTTT.

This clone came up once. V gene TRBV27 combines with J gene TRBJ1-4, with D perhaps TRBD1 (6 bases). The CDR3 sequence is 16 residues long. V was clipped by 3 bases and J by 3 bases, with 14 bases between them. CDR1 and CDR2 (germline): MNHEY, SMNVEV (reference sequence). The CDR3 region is CASSLGQTLANEKLFF. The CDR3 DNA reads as TGTGCCAGCAGTTTGGGACAAACTCTGGCTAATGAAAAACTGTTTTTT.

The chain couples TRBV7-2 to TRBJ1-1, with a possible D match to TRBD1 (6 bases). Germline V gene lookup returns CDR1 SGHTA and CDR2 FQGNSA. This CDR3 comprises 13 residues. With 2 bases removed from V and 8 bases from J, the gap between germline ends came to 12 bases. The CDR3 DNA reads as TGTGCCAGCAGCTTATTCAGGGGCCAAGAAGCTTTCTTT. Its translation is CASSLFRGQEAFF. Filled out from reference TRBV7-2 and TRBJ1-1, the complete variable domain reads GAGVSQSPSNKVTEKGKDVELRCDPISGHTALYWYRQSLGQGLEFLIYFQGNSAPDKSGLPSDRFSAERTGGSVSTLTIQRTQQEDSAVYLCASSLFRGQEAFFGQGTRLTVV.

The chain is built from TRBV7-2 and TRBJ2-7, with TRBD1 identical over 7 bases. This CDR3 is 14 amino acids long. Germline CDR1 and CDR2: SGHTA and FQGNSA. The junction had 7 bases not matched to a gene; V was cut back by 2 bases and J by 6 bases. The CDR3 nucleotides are TGTGCCAGCAGCTTAAAGACAGGGACGGGCGAGCAGTACTTC. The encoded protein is CASSLKTGTGEQYF.

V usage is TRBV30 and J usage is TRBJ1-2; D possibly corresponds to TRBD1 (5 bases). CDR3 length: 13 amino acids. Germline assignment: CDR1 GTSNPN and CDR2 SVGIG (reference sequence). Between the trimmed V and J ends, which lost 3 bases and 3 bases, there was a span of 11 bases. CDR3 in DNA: TGTGCCTGGAGCCCTTCCAGGGACTATGGCTACACCTTC. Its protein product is CAWSPSRDYGYTF. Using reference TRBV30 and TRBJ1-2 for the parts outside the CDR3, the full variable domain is SQTIHQWPATLVQPVGSPLSLECTVEGTSNPNLYWYRQAAGRGLQLLFYSVGIGQISSEVPQNLSASRPQDRQFILSSKKLLLSDSGFYLCAWSPSRDYGYTFGSGTRLTVV.

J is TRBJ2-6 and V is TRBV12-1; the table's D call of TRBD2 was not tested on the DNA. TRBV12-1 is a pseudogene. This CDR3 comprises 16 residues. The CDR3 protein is CASSFATFSGANVLTF. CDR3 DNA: TGTGCCAGCAGCTTTGCCACTTTCTCTGGGGCCAACGTCCTGACTTTC.

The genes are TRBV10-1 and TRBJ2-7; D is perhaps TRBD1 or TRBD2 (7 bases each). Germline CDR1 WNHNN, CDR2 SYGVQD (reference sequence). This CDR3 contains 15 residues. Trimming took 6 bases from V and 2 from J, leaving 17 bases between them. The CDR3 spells CASSGGTVSAYEQYF. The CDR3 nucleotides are TGCGCCAGCAGCGGGGGGACAGTTTCAGCCTACGAGCAGTACTTC.

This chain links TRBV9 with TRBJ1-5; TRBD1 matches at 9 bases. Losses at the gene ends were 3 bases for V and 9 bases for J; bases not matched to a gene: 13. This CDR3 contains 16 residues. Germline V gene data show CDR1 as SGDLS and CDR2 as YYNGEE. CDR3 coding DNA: TGTGCCAGCAGCGCGGGACAGGGACAAAGGTTCGGGCCCCAGCATTTT. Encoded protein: CASSAGQGQRFGPQHF. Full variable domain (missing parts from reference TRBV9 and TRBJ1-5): DSGVTQTPKHLITATGQRVTLRCSPRSGDLSVYWYQQSLDQGLQFLIQYYNGEERAKGNILERFSAQQFPDLHSELNLSSLELGDSALYFCASSAGQGQRFGPQHFGDGTRLSIL.

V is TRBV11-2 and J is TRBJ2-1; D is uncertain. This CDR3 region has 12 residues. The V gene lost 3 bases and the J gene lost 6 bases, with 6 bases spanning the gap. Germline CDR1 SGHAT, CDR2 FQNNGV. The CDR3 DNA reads TGTGCCAGCAGCTTTCCCTCCAATGAGCAGTTCTTC. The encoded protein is CASSFPSNEQFF. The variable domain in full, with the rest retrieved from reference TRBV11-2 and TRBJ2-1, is EAGVAQSPRYKIIEKRQSVAFWCNPISGHATLYWYQQILGQGPKLLIQFQNNGVVDDSQLPKDRFSAERLKGVDSTLKIQPAKLEDSAVYLCASSFPSNEQFFGPGTRLTVL.

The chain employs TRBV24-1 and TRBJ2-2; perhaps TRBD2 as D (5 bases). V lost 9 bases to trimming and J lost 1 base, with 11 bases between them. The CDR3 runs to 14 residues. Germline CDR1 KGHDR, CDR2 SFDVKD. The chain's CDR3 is CATGSAGNTGELFF. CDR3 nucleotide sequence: TGTGCCACCGGGTCCGCGGGGAACACCGGGGAGCTGTTTTTT.

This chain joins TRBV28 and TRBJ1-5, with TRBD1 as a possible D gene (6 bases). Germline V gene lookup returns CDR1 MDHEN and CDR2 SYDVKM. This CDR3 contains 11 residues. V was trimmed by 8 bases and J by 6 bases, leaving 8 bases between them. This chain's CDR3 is CASGGPQPQHF. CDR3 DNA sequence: TGTGCCAGCGGGGGGCCTCAGCCCCAGCATTTT.

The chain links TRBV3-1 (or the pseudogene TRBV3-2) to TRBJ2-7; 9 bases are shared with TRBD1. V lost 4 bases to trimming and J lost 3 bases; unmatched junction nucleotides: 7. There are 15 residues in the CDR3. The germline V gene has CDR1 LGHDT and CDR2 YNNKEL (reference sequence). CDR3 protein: CASSRGDRALYEQYF. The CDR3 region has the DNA TGTGCCAGCAGCCGAGGGGACAGGGCACTCTACGAGCAGTACTTC.

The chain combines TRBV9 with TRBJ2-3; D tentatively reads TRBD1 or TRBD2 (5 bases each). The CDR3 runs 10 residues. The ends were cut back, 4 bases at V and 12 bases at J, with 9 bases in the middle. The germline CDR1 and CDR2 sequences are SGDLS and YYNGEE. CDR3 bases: TGTGCCAGCAGCCCCTGGGACCAGTATTTT. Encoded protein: CASSPWDQYF.

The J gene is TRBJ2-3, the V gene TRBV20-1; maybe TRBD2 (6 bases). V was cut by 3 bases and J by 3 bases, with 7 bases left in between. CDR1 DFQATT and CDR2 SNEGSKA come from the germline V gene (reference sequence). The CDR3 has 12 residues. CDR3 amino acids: CSASRETDTQYF. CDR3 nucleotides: TGCAGTGCTAGTCGGGAGACAGATACGCAGTATTTT.

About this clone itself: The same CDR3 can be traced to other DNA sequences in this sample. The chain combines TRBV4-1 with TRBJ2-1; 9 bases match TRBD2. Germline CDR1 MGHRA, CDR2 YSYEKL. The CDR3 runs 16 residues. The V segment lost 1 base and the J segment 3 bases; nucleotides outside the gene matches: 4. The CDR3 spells CASSQVGAGGYNEQFF. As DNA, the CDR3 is TGCGCCAGCAGCCAAGTTGGAGCGGGAGGCTACAATGAGCAGTTCTTC.

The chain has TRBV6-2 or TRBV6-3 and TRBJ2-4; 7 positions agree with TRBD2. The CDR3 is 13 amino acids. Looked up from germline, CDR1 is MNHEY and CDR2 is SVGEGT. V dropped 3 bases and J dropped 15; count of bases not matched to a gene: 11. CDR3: CASSYLTSPSLYF. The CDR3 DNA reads TGTGCCAGCAGTTATCTGACTAGCCCATCGTTGTACTTC.

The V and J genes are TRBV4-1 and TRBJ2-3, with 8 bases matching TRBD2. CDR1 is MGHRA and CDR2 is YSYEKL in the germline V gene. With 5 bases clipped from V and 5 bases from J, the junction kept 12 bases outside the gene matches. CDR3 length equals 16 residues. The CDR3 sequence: CASSSDPGGAVDTQYF. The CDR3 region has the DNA TGCGCCAGCAGCTCAGACCCCGGGGGGGCCGTAGATACGCAGTATTTT.

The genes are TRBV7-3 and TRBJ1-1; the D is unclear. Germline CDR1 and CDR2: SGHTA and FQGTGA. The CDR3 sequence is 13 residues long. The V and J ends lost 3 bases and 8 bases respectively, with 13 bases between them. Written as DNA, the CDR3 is TGTGCCAGCAGCTTCAGCACAAATGCCGAAGCTTTCTTT. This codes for CASSFSTNAEAFF.

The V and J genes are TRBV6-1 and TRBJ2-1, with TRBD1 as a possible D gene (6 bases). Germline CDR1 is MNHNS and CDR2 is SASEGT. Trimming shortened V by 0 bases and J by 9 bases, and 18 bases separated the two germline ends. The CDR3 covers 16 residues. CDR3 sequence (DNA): TGTGCCAGCAGTGAAGCGCTATGGCAGGGGACCGGTGAGCAGTTCTTC. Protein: CASSEALWQGTGEQFF.

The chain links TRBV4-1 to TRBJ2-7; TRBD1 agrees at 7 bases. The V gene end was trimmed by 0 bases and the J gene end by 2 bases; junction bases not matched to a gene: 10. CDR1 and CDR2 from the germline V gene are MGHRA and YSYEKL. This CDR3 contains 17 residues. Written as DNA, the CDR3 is TGCGCCAGCAGCCAAGAATTCTACGCTACAGGGGCCTACGAGCAGTACTTC. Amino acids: CASSQEFYATGAYEQYF.

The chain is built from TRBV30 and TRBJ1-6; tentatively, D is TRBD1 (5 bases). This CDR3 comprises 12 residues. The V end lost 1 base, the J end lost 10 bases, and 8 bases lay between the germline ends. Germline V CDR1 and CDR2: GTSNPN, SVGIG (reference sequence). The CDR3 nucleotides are TGTGCCTGGAGTGGGGGACGGTCACCCCTCCACTTT. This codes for CAWSGGRSPLHF.

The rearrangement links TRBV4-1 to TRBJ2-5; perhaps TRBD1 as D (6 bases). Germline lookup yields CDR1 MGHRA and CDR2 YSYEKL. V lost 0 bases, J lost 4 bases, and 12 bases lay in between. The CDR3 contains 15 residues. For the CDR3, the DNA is TGCGCCAGCAGCCAAGATGGTGGGGGCCCAGAGACCCAGTACTTC. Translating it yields CASSQDGGGPETQYF.

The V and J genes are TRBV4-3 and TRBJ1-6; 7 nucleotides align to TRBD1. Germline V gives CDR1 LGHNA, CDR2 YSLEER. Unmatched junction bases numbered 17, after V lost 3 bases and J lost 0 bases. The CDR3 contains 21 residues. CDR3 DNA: TGCGCCAGCAGCCATCATTCGAGGGACAGCGAAACCAGCTCCTATAATTCACCCCTCCACTTT. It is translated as CASSHHSRDSETSSYNSPLHF.

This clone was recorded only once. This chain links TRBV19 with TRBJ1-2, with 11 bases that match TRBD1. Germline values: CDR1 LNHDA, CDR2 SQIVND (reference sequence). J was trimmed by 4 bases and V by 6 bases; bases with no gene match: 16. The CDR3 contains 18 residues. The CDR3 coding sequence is TGTGCCAGTAGGGCTCTAAAGGACAGGGGGCGTCTTGGCTATGGCTACACCTTC. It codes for CASRALKDRGRLGYGYTF.

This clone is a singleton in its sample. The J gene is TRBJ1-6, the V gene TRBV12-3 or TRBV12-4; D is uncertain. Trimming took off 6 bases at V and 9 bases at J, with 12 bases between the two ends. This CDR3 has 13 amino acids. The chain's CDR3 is CASSPVEGSPLHF. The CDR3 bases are TGTGCCAGCAGCCCCGTGGAGGGTTCACCCCTCCACTTT.

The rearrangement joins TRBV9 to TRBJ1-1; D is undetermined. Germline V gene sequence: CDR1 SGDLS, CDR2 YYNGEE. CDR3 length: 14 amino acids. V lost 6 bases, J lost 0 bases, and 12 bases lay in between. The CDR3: CASNMDGMNTEAFF. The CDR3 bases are TGTGCCAGCAATATGGACGGAATGAACACTGAAGCTTTCTTT.

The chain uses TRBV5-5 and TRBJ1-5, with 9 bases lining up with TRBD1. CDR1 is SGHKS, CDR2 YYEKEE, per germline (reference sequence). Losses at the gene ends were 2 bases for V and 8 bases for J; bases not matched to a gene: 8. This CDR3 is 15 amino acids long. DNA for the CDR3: TGTGCCAGCAGCTTTAACAGGGGGCGAAATGAGCCCCAGCATTTT. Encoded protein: CASSFNRGRNEPQHF.

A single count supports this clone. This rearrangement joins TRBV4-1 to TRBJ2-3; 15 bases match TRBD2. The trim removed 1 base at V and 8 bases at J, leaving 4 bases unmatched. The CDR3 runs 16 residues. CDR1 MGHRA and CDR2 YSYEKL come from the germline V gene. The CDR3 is CASSQVWTSGRGTQYF. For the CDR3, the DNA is TGCGCCAGCAGCCAAGTTTGGACTAGCGGGAGGGGTACGCAGTATTTT.

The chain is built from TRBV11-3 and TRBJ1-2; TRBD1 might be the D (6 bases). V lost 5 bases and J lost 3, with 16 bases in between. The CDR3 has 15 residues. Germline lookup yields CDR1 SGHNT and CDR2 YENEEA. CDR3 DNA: TGTGCCAGCAGCATAGGGGGGAGCTTTGACTATGGCTACACCTTC. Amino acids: CASSIGGSFDYGYTF.

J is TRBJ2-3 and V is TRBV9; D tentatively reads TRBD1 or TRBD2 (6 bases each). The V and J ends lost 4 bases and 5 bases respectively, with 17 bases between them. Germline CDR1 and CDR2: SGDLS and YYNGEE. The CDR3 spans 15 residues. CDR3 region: CASSWRDTRGDTQYF. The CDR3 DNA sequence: TGTGCCAGCAGCTGGCGGGACACCCGGGGAGATACGCAGTATTTT.